This T cell receptor (beta chain) derives from a study of regulatory T cells in long-lasting Graves disease. About the research overall: Duration of antithyroid drug therapy among newly diagnosed Graves' patients was under 3 months.

As regards this clonotype: With a much larger clone just one base away, this may be a read error.

Time point of the sample: newly diagnosed GD, antithyroid drugs for less than 3 months. PBMCs were the source of the RNA used for TCR sequencing. Staff drew roughly 10 milliliters of peripheral blood into EDTA tubes. Arm-PCR of CDR3 regions and iRepertoire HTBI primers were used to build TCR beta libraries. TCRdb analysed the multiplex PCR reads with MiXCR anew, one entry per CDR3 protein. The sample lists more than 400,000 distinct CDR3 sequences; around 17% were seen once. The length of the CDR3 is 16 residues. From germline, CDR1 is KGHSH and CDR2 LQKENI. The same sample was also studied in work on T cells in Graves' hyperthyroidism and ophthalmopathy. That paper notes: Diagnoses used clinical symptoms, serum thyroxine and TRAb, thyroid ultrasound and orbital computed tomography. An initial round of RT-PCR targeting the TCR CDR3 relied on the HTBI primer set.

The sequence derives from a woman younger than 45 with Graves disease. This specimen consisted of peripheral blood mononuclear cells (PBMCs), obtained at new diagnosis, from a patient treated with antithyroid drugs. The gene calls are TRBV18 and TRBJ1-5, with D possibly matching TRBD1 (6 bases). CDR3 nucleotide sequence: TGTGCCAGCTCGCCTACCGGGGGGCTGATGAATCAGCCCCTGCATTTT. Its translation: CASSPTGGLMNQPLHF.